The present T cell receptor (beta chain) was sequenced within a study of long-term antiretroviral therapy in people with HIV. V gave up 5 bases and J gave up 2 bases; unmatched junction bases: 8. Germline values: CDR1 SGHTA, CDR2 FQGNSA. There are 16 residues in the CDR3. Assay version v3.0 of immunoSEQ was used, and it was run at survey level. Sequencing used immunoSEQ multiplex PCR; TCRdb keeps in-frame clones, though not all of them. This sample has some 40,000 clones, with 85% to 90% found just once. The gene calls are TRBV7-2 and TRBJ1-5; 8 nucleotides align to TRBD1. The sequence derives from a woman aged 45 to 65 with HIV. The specimen was unsorted PBMCs, collected 1.2 years after starting antiretroviral therapy. In DNA form, the CDR3 reads TGTGCCAGCAGCGAAGACAGGGGTCATGGCAATCAGCCCCAGCATTTT. Amino acid sequence: CASSEDRGHGNQPQHF.